Listed below are T cell receptor beta chains from one sample, sequenced in a study of neoadjuvant anti-PD-1 for oral cavity cancer. Clones were read by immunoSEQ multiplex PCR, and TCRdb kept only the in-frame ones, dropping some. The sample holds about 14,000 clones, 71% seen once. The sample here was PBMCs, taken after nivolumab (anti-PD-1) treatment. The receptors shown here come from a person aged 35 to 85 with oral cavity squamous cell carcinoma. Both conserved end residues are part of each CDR3. Each record gives: D gene, V gene, J gene, clone size, CDR3 protein, CDR3 DNA. The D gene is left open where the match is weak. The size field is filled for only some rows; it gives once, few, many or a size class.

NA,TRBV5-1,TRBJ2-7,few,CASSPGHIYEQYF,TGCGCCAGCAGCCCAGGACACATCTACGAGCAGTACTTC
NA,TRBV5-1,TRBJ2-7,NA,CASSFRVSDYEQYF,TGCGCCAGCAGCTTCCGGGTGAGCGACTACGAGCAGTACTTC
TRBD2,TRBV11-2,TRBJ2-7,once,CASRRPGTRTYEQYF,TGTGCCAGCAGACGACCTGGGACTAGAACCTACGAGCAGTACTTC
NA,TRBV30,TRBJ1-3,once,CAWNGGAGNTIYF,TGTGCCTGGAACGGGGGGGCTGGAAACACCATATATTTT
TRBD1,TRBV7-8,TRBJ1-2,NA,CASSGRGQAYGYTF,TGTGCCAGCAGCGGAAGGGGACAGGCCTATGGCTACACCTTC
NA,TRBV10-1,TRBJ2-5,NA,CASSESGAQETQYF,TGCGCCAGCAGTGAGTCTGGCGCCCAAGAGACCCAGTACTTC
TRBD1,TRBV2,TRBJ1-3,NA,CASSEQGGSSGNTIYF,TGTGCCAGCAGTGAACAGGGGGGCTCCTCTGGAAACACCATATATTTT
NA,TRBV6-4,TRBJ2-2,NA,CASGDSQTGELFF,TGTGCCAGCGGGGACTCCCAGACCGGGGAGCTGTTTTTT
NA,TRBV6-5,TRBJ2-7,few,CASSYGGDTRGQYF,TGTGCCAGCAGTTACGGGGGGGACACCCGTGGGCAGTACTTC
NA,TRBV6-1,TRBJ2-7,NA,CASRGGDEQYF,TGTGCCAGCAGGGGGGGCGACGAGCAGTACTTC
TRBD1,TRBV18,TRBJ2-6,NA,CASSQDRSGANVLTF,TGTGCCAGCTCACAGGACAGGTCCGGGGCCAACGTCCTGACTTTC
NA,TRBV19,TRBJ1-2,NA,CASSSQGRYDGYTF,TGTGCCAGTAGCTCACAGGGTCGGTACGATGGCTACACCTTC
TRBD1,TRBV5-1,TRBJ1-1,NA,CASSPDRGHTEAFF,TGCGCCAGCAGCCCGGACAGGGGCCACACTGAAGCTTTCTTT
TRBD2,TRBV5-4,TRBJ2-3,NA,CASSLAGGPPDTQYF,TGTGCCAGCAGCCTAGCGGGAGGGCCGCCAGATACGCAGTATTTT
NA,TRBV13,TRBJ2-7,NA,CASSLGGGRNSYEQYF,TGTGCCAGCAGCTTAGGCGGGGGACGGAATTCCTACGAGCAGTACTTC
TRBD2,TRBV11-1,TRBJ2-1,NA,CASSTGTSSNEQFF,TGTGCCAGCAGCACCGGGACTAGCAGCAATGAGCAGTTCTTC
NA,TRBV6-5,TRBJ1-2,NA,CASSSLRPYGYTF,TGTGCCAGCTCCTCTCTGCGACCTTATGGCTACACCTTC
NA,TRBV30,TRBJ1-1,NA,CAGAEGGSTEAFF,TGTGCCGGCGCGGAAGGGGGGAGCACTGAAGCTTTCTTT
NA,TRBV14,TRBJ1-1,NA,CASSQDVGEAFF,TGTGCCAGCAGCCAAGATGTGGGGGAAGCTTTCTTT
NA,TRBV6-6,TRBJ1-2,few,CASSPSEYGYTF,TGTGCCAGCAGTCCCTCGGAGTACGGCTACACCTTC
NA,TRBV30,TRBJ2-1,NA,CAWSQTRQSSYNEQFF,TGTGCCTGGAGTCAGACACGACAGAGCTCCTACAATGAGCAGTTCTTC
TRBD1,TRBV5-4,TRBJ2-7,NA,CASRRTGLDEQYF,TGTGCCAGCAGAAGGACAGGCTTGGACGAGCAGTACTTC
TRBD2,TRBV15,TRBJ2-2,NA,CATSRDLVAGPSGELFF,TGTGCCACCAGCAGAGATCTAGTAGCGGGACCCTCCGGGGAGCTGTTTTTT
NA,TRBV19,TRBJ1-5,NA,CASSMKGVWNQPQHF,TGTGCCAGTAGTATGAAGGGGGTGTGGAATCAGCCCCAGCATTTT
NA,TRBV7-9,TRBJ2-3,NA,CASSLVGDTQYF,TGTGCCAGCAGCTTAGTCGGGGATACGCAGTATTTT
TRBD1,TRBV30,TRBJ1-1,NA,CAWTTGGWTEAFF,TGTGCCTGGACGACAGGGGGGTGGACTGAAGCTTTCTTT
NA,TRBV7-9,TRBJ1-2,NA,CASSLVASSNYGYTF,TGTGCCAGCAGCTTAGTAGCGTCTTCTAACTATGGCTACACCTTC
NA,TRBV10-1,TRBJ2-1,NA,CASSEWGGSGRNEQFF,TGCGCCAGCAGTGAGTGGGGTGGGTCAGGGCGAAATGAGCAGTTCTTC
TRBD1,TRBV9,TRBJ1-3,NA,CASSVLPTGAGNTIYF,TGTGCCAGCAGCGTCCTACCGACAGGGGCGGGAAACACCATATATTTT
TRBD2,TRBV14,TRBJ2-5,NA,CASSQALAGGQRETQYF,TGTGCCAGCAGCCAAGCACTAGCGGGAGGGCAGCGAGAGACCCAGTACTTC
NA,TRBV5-6,TRBJ2-3,NA,CASSPGHGTDTQYF,TGTGCCAGCAGCCCGGGACATGGCACAGATACGCAGTATTTT
TRBD2,TRBV19,TRBJ2-4,NA,CASSTTGAGSKNIQYF,TGTGCCAGTAGTACAACAGGAGCGGGGTCCAAAAACATTCAGTACTTC
TRBD1,TRBV19,TRBJ2-2,NA,CASIPGDRGHNGELFF,TGTGCCAGTATACCCGGGGACAGGGGGCATAACGGGGAGCTGTTTTTT
TRBD1,TRBV5-4,TRBJ2-7,NA,CASSLGTGPTYEQYF,TGTGCCAGCAGCTTGGGGACAGGGCCCACCTACGAGCAGTACTTC
TRBD1,TRBV11-1,TRBJ2-1,NA,CASSRPGQGYNEQFF,TGTGCCAGCAGCCGTCCGGGACAGGGGTACAATGAGCAGTTCTTC
TRBD2,TRBV19,TRBJ2-7,NA,CASSPALAVNYEQYF,TGTGCCAGTAGTCCTGCCCTAGCGGTGAACTACGAGCAGTACTTC
NA,TRBV28,TRBJ2-7,few,CASNPAGGYEQYF,TGTGCCAGCAACCCCGCTGGGGGATACGAGCAGTACTTC
NA,TRBV28,TRBJ2-7,NA,CASSFQAAGISYEQYF,TGTGCCAGCAGTTTTCAAGCAGCGGGTATTTCCTACGAGCAGTACTTC
TRBD1,TRBV2,TRBJ1-4,few,CASSSTGVWEKLFF,TGTGCCAGCAGTTCTACAGGGGTCTGGGAAAAACTGTTTTTT
TRBD1,TRBV4-1,TRBJ2-1,NA,CASSQGKGARDNEQFF,TGCGCCAGCAGCCAAGGTAAGGGGGCGCGCGACAATGAGCAGTTCTTC
NA,TRBV10-2,TRBJ2-7,NA,CASRGGQSNYEQYF,TGCGCCAGCAGGGGGGGACAGTCCAACTACGAGCAGTACTTC
NA,TRBV29-1,TRBJ2-7,NA,CSVLTGSSEQYF,TGCAGCGTTTTAACAGGGAGCAGCGAGCAGTACTTC
NA,TRBV18,TRBJ1-1,few,CASSPARGYTEAFF,TGTGCCAGCTCACCAGCCCGGGGGTACACTGAAGCTTTCTTT
NA,TRBV30,TRBJ1-1,few,CAWSEAGSTEAFF,TGTGCCTGGAGTGAGGCAGGGAGCACTGAAGCTTTCTTT
TRBD1,TRBV5-4,TRBJ2-7,NA,CASSLAQGAQGYYEQYF,TGTGCCAGCAGCTTGGCTCAGGGGGCGCAAGGATACTACGAGCAGTACTTC
NA,TRBV6-5,TRBJ2-1,NA,CASSYSAGGNEQFF,TGTGCCAGCAGTTACTCGGCTGGGGGCAATGAGCAGTTCTTC
TRBD1,TRBV29-1,TRBJ2-1,NA,CSALPQGAREQFF,TGCAGCGCTCTACCCCAGGGGGCTAGGGAGCAGTTCTTC
TRBD2,TRBV5-1,TRBJ2-3,NA,CASSAGTSVADTQYF,TGCGCCAGCAGCGCCGGGACTAGCGTGGCAGATACGCAGTATTTT